Sequencing of this T cell receptor (beta chain) was carried out in a study of CD4 T cell repertoires in COVID-19. No culture step preceded sequencing of the ex vivo isolated memory T cells. CDR3 length: 15 residues. CDR1 is GTSNPN and CDR2 is SVGIG in the germline V gene (reference sequence). Trimming removed 0 bases at V and 2 bases at J, with 11 bases between. The repertoire was sequenced with immunoSEQ multiplex PCR; TCRdb's copy has only in-frame clones and lacks some. Of around 8,200 clones in the sample, around four fifths were seen once. Specimen: effector memory CD4+ T cells from blood, collected before the COVID-19 pandemic. This receptor was taken from a human donor who had COVID-19. The chain joins TRBV30 to TRBJ1-3; maybe TRBD1 (6 bases). The CDR3 nucleotides read TGTGCCTGGAGTGTTGACAGGCTCACTGGAAACACCATATATTTT. It translates to CAWSVDRLTGNTIYF.